The rows below give T cell receptor beta chains drawn from one sample of a study of T cells after yellow fever vaccination. One entry per CDR3 protein, called by TCRdb with MiXCR from the 5' RACE reads. The sample lists some 560,000 distinct CDR3 sequences; less than 20% were seen once. The material sequenced was PBMCs, taken less than 6 days after the first yellow fever vaccination. The receptors shown here come from a man between 18 and 35 years old who received the YFV17D yellow fever vaccine. CDR3s include the opening cysteine and the closing phenylalanine or tryptophan. A D gene is named only where the DNA matches it firmly. Size is omitted from some rows. Given values are once, few, many or a class for expanded clones.

v_call,clone_size,d_call,j_call,cdr3_nt,cdr3_aa
TRBV5-4,.,TRBD1,TRBJ2-5,TGTGCCAGCAGTCGACAGGGGGCCCAAGAGACCCAGTACTTC,CASSRQGAQETQYF
TRBV6-6,.,TRBD1,TRBJ1-1,TGTGCCAGTGACAGGGGCACTGAAGCTTTCTTT,CASDRGTEAFF
TRBV6-1,few,.,TRBJ2-3,TGTGCCAGCACAAGGACAGCCGGGGCCCCGCAGTATTTT,CASTRTAGAPQYF
TRBV5-1,.,.,TRBJ2-3,TGCGCCAGCAGCTCTCCGGACCGCACAGATACGCAGTATTTT,CASSSPDRTDTQYF
TRBV2,.,.,TRBJ2-3,TGTGCCAGCCGGGTAGTGGATACGCAGTATTTT,CASRVVDTQYF
TRBV7-9,few,.,TRBJ1-1,TGTGCCAGCAGCTTAAAGACGAACACTGAAGCTTTCTTT,CASSLKTNTEAFF
TRBV20-1,.,.,TRBJ2-7,TGCAGTGCGAAGAGATCGGCAGGGGCCCCCTACGAGCAGTACTTC,CSAKRSAGAPYEQYF
TRBV29-1,few,.,TRBJ1-2,TGCAGCGTTTCAGATGGTACTAACTATGGCTACACCTTC,CSVSDGTNYGYTF
TRBV7-9,few,TRBD2,TRBJ2-1,TGTGCCAGCAGCTTCGGCGGGGGGATTTACGATGAGCAGTTCTTC,CASSFGGGIYDEQFF
TRBV24-1,.,TRBD1,TRBJ2-3,TGTGCCACCCGAGCCCGGGCAGGGGGCGCAGATACGCAGTATTTT,CATRARAGGADTQYF
TRBV6-5,.,TRBD1,TRBJ1-2,TGTGCCAGCAGTTATCGCCACGCCGGGACAGGCCCCTATGGCTACACCTTC,CASSYRHAGTGPYGYTF
TRBV5-4,many,TRBD2,TRBJ2-3,TGTGCCAGCAGCCCCGGGGGGGGGTTAGATGCGCAGTATTTT,CASSPGGGLDAQYF
TRBV5-1,many,.,TRBJ2-5,TGCGCCAGCAGCTTGGCCTTAGAGACCCAGTACTTC,CASSLALETQYF
TRBV19,.,TRBD1,TRBJ1-4,TGTGCCAGTACGGGACAGTTTAATGAAAAACTGTTTTTT,CASTGQFNEKLFF
TRBV5-1,.,.,TRBJ1-4,TGCGCCAGCAGCCCTACAGGGTTTAATGAAAAACTGTTTTTT,CASSPTGFNEKLFF
TRBV4-3,many,.,TRBJ1-4,TGCGCCAGCAGCCGAGCACGTGGGGGGGAAAAACTGTTTTTT,CASSRARGGEKLFF
TRBV27,.,.,TRBJ2-1,TGTGCCAGCAGCCCAGGGTCAGCTGGGAATGAGCAGTTCTTC,CASSPGSAGNEQFF
TRBV19,.,.,TRBJ1-2,TGTGCCAGTAGTATGGAAGAAATTCATGGCTACACCTTC,CASSMEEIHGYTF
TRBV29-1,once,.,TRBJ2-2,TGCAGCGTAATTCTGGGCACCGGGGAGCTGTTTTTT,CSVILGTGELFF
TRBV12-3/TRBV12-4,.,.,TRBJ1-1,TGTGCCAGCAGCTCAGGGGTTTACACTGAAGCTTTCTTT,CASSSGVYTEAFF
TRBV2,.,TRBD2,TRBJ2-5,TGTGCCAGCACCTGGACTAGCGGTAAAGAGACCCAGTACTTC,CASTWTSGKETQYF
TRBV7-6,.,.,TRBJ2-2,TGTGCCAGCAGCGTCTTCTCGGGGGCCATCGGGGAGCTGTTTTTT,CASSVFSGAIGELFF
TRBV14,few,.,TRBJ2-3,TGTGCCAGCAGCCTCTGGACTGACACGCTCACAGATACGCAGTATTTT,CASSLWTDTLTDTQYF
TRBV18,.,TRBD2,TRBJ2-1,TGTGCCAGCTCACCACCGAGACTAGCGGGGGGGCTCGATGAGCAGTTCTTC,CASSPPRLAGGLDEQFF
TRBV6-2/TRBV6-3,few,.,TRBJ1-5,TGTGCCAGCAGTTACTCGACCAATCAGCCCCAGCATTTT,CASSYSTNQPQHF
TRBV14,few,TRBD1,TRBJ1-3,TGTGCCAGCAGCCCGGGGACAGCCTCTGGAAACACCATATATTTT,CASSPGTASGNTIYF
TRBV12-3/TRBV12-4,many,.,TRBJ2-7,TGTGCCAGCAGTTATGGTTCATCGCGGACCGAGCAGTACTTC,CASSYGSSRTEQYF
TRBV7-2,few,.,TRBJ2-4,TGTGCCAGCAGCCCTGCGGGGTTAGCCAAAAACATTCAGTACTTC,CASSPAGLAKNIQYF
TRBV5-1,.,.,TRBJ1-4,TGCGCCAGCAGCAGTGGACGGAATAATGAAAAACTGTTTTTT,CASSSGRNNEKLFF
TRBV20-1,few,.,TRBJ1-2,TGCAGTGCTAGAGTAGGCTGGGAAGACTATGGCTACACCTTC,CSARVGWEDYGYTF
TRBV7-2,.,TRBD1,TRBJ1-2,TGTGCCAGCAGCTACGACAGGGAGTATGGCTACACCTTC,CASSYDREYGYTF
TRBV11-2,few,.,TRBJ1-2,TGTGCCAGCAGCTTAGATCAACCGAACTATGGCTACACCTTC,CASSLDQPNYGYTF
TRBV2,.,.,TRBJ2-1,TGTGCCAGCAGTGACCACTACAATGAGCAGTTCTTC,CASSDHYNEQFF
TRBV7-2,.,.,TRBJ2-7,TGTGCCAGCAGCTCTTTGCCTAGAGACTACGAGCAGTACTTC,CASSSLPRDYEQYF
TRBV5-1,.,.,TRBJ2-5,TGCGCCAGCAGCTTAGGTGCAACAGGGTCGGAGACCCAGTACTTC,CASSLGATGSETQYF
TRBV4-1,few,.,TRBJ2-5,TGCGCCAGCAGCCTCCGGGACTCAGAGACCCAGTACTTC,CASSLRDSETQYF
TRBV7-2,few,.,TRBJ1-1,TGTGCCAGCAGCCACTCTCCAGGACGGAGGAGGAACACTGAAGCTTTCTTT,CASSHSPGRRRNTEAFF
TRBV7-2,.,.,TRBJ1-2,TGTGCCAGCAGCTTTCCGGGCCGGGTCTATGGCTACACCTTC,CASSFPGRVYGYTF
TRBV5-1,.,.,TRBJ2-3,TGCGCCAGCGTGGACGGGGCAGGTACGCAGTATTTT,CASVDGAGTQYF
TRBV9,few,.,TRBJ1-3,TGTGCCAGCAGCGTTGGACTGACGGCCCCTTCTGGAAACACCATATATTTT,CASSVGLTAPSGNTIYF
TRBV10-3,few,TRBD1,TRBJ2-5,TGTGCCATCAGTGGCGGGACAGGGGGCTGGGAGACCCAGTACTTC,CAISGGTGGWETQYF
TRBV20-1,.,TRBD2,TRBJ2-3,TGCAGTGGAAAGGCGGGGGGGAGGGATACGCAGTATTTT,CSGKAGGRDTQYF
TRBV5-1,.,TRBD1,TRBJ2-1,TGCGCCAGCAGCTTTGGACAGGGGTTCAATGAGCAGTTCTTC,CASSFGQGFNEQFF
TRBV4-3,.,.,TRBJ2-6,TGCGCCAGCAGCCAAGTCAGGGGGGCCTCTGGGGCCAACGTCCTGACTTTC,CASSQVRGASGANVLTF
TRBV7-2,.,.,TRBJ2-1,TGTGCCAGCAGCCTCCAGGTTACCAGCTCCTACAATGAGCAGTTCTTC,CASSLQVTSSYNEQFF
TRBV19,.,.,TRBJ1-3,TGTGCCAGTACCCAAGGCTCTGGAAACACCATATATTTT,CASTQGSGNTIYF
TRBV11-2,few,.,TRBJ2-1,TGTGCCAGCAGCTTCGGAGAGGCGAGAGCCTACAATGAGCAGTTCTTC,CASSFGEARAYNEQFF
TRBV15,few,TRBD2,TRBJ2-3,TGTGCCACCAGCAGAGATCGAACTAGCGGCACAGATACGCAGTATTTT,CATSRDRTSGTDTQYF
TRBV6-2/TRBV6-3,.,.,TRBJ2-3,TGTGCCAGCAGTGGATCCCTCGGGACATTAGCGCAGTATTTT,CASSGSLGTLAQYF
TRBV4-1,few,.,TRBJ1-2,TGCGCCAGCAGCCAGTTTGCAGGCCTATCTAACTATGGCTACACCTTC,CASSQFAGLSNYGYTF
TRBV5-1,.,.,TRBJ1-6,TGCGCCAGCAGCTTGGTCGGAACAGTCTCCTATAATTCACCCCTCCACTTT,CASSLVGTVSYNSPLHF
TRBV5-6,few,.,TRBJ1-4,TGTGCCAGCAGTTATCGGGCTGAAAAACTGTTTTTT,CASSYRAEKLFF
TRBV5-1,.,.,TRBJ1-5,TGCGCCAGCAGCTTGGAAGGGTTCAATCAGCCCCAGCATTTT,CASSLEGFNQPQHF